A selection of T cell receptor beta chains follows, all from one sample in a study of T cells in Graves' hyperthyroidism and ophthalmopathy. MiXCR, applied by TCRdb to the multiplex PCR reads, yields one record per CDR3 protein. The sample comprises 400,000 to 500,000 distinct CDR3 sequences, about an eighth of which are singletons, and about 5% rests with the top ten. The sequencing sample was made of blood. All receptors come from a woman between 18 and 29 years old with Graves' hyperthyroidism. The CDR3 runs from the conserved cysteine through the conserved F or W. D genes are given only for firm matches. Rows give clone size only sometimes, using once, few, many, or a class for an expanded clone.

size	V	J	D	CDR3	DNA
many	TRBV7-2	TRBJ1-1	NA	CASRLNPFPGTEAFF	TGTGCCAGCAGGCTTAATCCTTTTCCGGGAACTGAAGCTTTCTTT
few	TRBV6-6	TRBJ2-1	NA	CASSYSMGRMNNEQFF	TGTGCCAGCAGTTACTCAATGGGTAGGATGAACAATGAGCAGTTCTTC
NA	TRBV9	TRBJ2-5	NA	CASSTQDRFLETQYF	TGTGCCAGCAGCACTCAAGACAGGTTTTTGGAGACCCAGTACTTC
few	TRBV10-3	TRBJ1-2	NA	CAISDGQTNYGYTF	TGTGCCATCAGTGATGGTCAGACAAACTATGGCTACACCTTC
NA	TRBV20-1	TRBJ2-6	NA	CSASGRFGTPNPF	TGCAGTGCTAGCGGCAGATTCGGGACCCCAAACCCTTTC
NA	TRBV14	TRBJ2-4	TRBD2	CASSQDGAGSGSEYIQYF	TGTGCCAGCAGCCAAGACGGTGCCGGGAGCGGGAGTGAGTACATTCAGTACTTC
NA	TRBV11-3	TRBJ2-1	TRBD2	CASSLDVQAGGLNEQFF	TGTGCCAGCAGCTTAGACGTTCAAGCGGGAGGTCTCAATGAGCAGTTCTTC
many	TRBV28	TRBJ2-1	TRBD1	CASSSHRDRGSGGLRNEQFF	TGTGCCAGCAGCTCCCACCGGGACAGGGGGTCAGGAGGACTACGCAATGAGCAGTTCTTC
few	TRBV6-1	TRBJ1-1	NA	CASPLNTEAFF	TGTGCCAGTCCACTGAACACTGAAGCTTTCTTT
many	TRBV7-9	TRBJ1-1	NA	CASSPAYWPTEAFF	TGTGCCAGCAGCCCTGCTTACTGGCCGACTGAAGCTTTCTTT
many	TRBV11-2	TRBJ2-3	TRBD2	CASSLAGGIGTQYF	TGTGCCAGCAGCTTAGCGGGGGGGATAGGTACGCAGTATTTT
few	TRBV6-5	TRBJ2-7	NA	CASSYSVTGIEQYF	TGTGCCAGCAGTTACTCTGTTACAGGGATTGAGCAGTACTTC
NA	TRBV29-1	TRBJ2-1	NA	CSVEQTQGNEQFF	TGCAGCGTTGAACAAACCCAGGGGAATGAGCAGTTCTTC
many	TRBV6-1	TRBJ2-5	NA	CASSEAGGTQYF	TGTGCCAGCAGTGAAGCGGGGGGGACCCAGTACTTC
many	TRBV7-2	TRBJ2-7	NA	CASSLDGEQYF	TGTGCCAGCAGCTTGGATGGCGAGCAGTACTTC